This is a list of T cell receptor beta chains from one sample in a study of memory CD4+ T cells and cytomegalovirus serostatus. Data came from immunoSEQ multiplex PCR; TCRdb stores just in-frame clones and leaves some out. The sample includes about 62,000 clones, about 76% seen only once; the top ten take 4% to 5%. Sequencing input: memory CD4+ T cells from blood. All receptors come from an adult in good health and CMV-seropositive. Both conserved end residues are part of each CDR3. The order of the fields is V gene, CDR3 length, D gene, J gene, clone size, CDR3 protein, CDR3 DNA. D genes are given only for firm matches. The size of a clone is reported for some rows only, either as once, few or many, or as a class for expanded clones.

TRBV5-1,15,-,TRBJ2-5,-,CASSSEGMGGETQYF,TGCGCCAGCAGCTCGGAAGGGATGGGAGGAGAGACCCAGTACTTC
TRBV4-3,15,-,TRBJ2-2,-,CASSPLQGGTGELFF,TGCGCCAGCAGCCCGCTACAGGGCGGAACCGGGGAGCTGTTTTTT
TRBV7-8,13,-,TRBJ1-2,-,CASSPSTAYGYTF,TGTGCCAGCAGCCCCTCGACAGCCTATGGCTACACCTTC
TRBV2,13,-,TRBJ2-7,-,CASNRGLTYEQYF,TGTGCCAGCAATAGAGGACTAACCTACGAGCAGTACTTC
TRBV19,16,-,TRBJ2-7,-,CASRSTSTVPIYEQYF,TGTGCCAGTAGGTCGACCTCGACAGTCCCCATCTACGAGCAGTACTTC
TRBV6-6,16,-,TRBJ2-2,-,CASSRLPAGNTGELFF,TGTGCCAGCAGCCGTCTCCCGGCGGGTAACACCGGGGAGCTGTTTTTT
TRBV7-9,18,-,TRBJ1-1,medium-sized,CASSPSRGDWDMNTEAFF,TGTGCCAGCAGCCCTTCCAGGGGAGATTGGGACATGAACACTGAAGCTTTCTTT
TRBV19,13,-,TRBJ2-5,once,CASSPGARETQYF,TGTGCCAGTAGTCCGGGGGCGCGGGAGACCCAGTACTTC
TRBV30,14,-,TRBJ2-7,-,CAWSVQGGGNEQYF,TGTGCCTGGAGTGTACAAGGGGGTGGCAACGAGCAGTACTTC
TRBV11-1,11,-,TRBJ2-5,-,CASSFGGTQYF,TGTGCCAGCAGCTTCGGAGGGACCCAGTACTTC
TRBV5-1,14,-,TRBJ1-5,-,CASSLDSPSQPQHF,TGCGCCAGCAGCTTGGACAGTCCCAGTCAGCCCCAGCATTTT
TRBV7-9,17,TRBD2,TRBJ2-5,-,CASSRTSGILGRETQYF,TGTGCCAGCAGCCGAACTAGCGGGATCTTGGGGCGGGAGACCCAGTACTTC
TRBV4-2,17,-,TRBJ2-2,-,CASSQDGRGLSTGELFF,TGTGCCAGCAGCCAAGACGGCAGGGGACTGAGCACCGGGGAGCTGTTTTTT
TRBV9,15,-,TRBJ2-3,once,CASSEGVFSTDTQYF,TGTGCCAGCAGCGAGGGGGTTTTTAGCACAGATACGCAGTATTTT
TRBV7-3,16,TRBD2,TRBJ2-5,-,CASSQGLAGGTETQYF,TGTGCCAGCAGCCAGGGACTAGCGGGAGGTACAGAGACCCAGTACTTC
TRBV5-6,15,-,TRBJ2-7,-,CASSFYWATTPEQYF,TGTGCCAGCAGCTTTTACTGGGCGACAACCCCAGAGCAGTACTTC
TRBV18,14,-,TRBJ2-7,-,CASSPAGIFYEQYF,TGTGCCAGCTCACCGGCCGGGATTTTCTACGAGCAGTACTTC
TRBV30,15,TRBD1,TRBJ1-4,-,CAWSGKTGGGEKLFF,TGTGCCTGGAGTGGGAAGACAGGGGGAGGTGAAAAACTGTTTTTT
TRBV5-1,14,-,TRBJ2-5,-,CASSLSVAEETQYF,TGCGCCAGCAGCTTGTCGGTAGCGGAGGAGACCCAGTACTTC
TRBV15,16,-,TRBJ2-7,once,CATSRDYLPDSYEQYF,TGTGCCACCAGCAGAGATTACCTACCCGACTCCTACGAGCAGTACTTC
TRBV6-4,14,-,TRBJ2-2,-,CASSDSIYTGELFF,TGTGCCAGCAGTGACTCGATCTACACCGGGGAGCTGTTTTTT
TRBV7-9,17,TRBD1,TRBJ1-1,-,CASSRRLPGGVNTEAFF,TGTGCCAGCAGCCGTCGCCTACCAGGGGGAGTGAACACTGAAGCTTTCTTT
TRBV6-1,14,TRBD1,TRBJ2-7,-,CASNRLGQGYEQYF,TGTGCCAGCAATAGGTTGGGACAGGGCTACGAGCAGTACTTC
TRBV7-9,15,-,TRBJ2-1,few,CASSLGSGPVDEQFF,TGTGCCAGCAGCCTAGGGAGCGGCCCGGTCGATGAGCAGTTCTTC
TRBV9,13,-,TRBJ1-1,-,CASRRVGGTEAFF,TGTGCCAGCAGACGGGTGGGCGGCACTGAAGCTTTCTTT
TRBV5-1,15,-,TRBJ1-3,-,CASSLRGDSGNTIYF,TGCGCCAGCAGCTTGAGGGGGGACTCTGGAAACACCATATATTTT
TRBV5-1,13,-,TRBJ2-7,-,CASSEDGSYEQYF,TGCGCCAGCAGCGAGGACGGCTCCTACGAGCAGTACTTC
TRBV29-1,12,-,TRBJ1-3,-,CSAQGSGNTIYF,TGCAGCGCGCAGGGCTCTGGAAACACCATATATTTT
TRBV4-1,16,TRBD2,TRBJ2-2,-,CASSLLAGGDTGELFF,TGCGCCAGCAGCCTTCTAGCGGGAGGGGACACCGGGGAGCTGTTTTTT
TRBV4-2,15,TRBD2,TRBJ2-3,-,CASSPASGVGDTQYF,TGTGCCAGCAGCCCCGCTAGCGGGGTGGGAGATACGCAGTATTTT
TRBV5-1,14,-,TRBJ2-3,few,CASSSLLSTDTQYF,TGCGCCAGCAGCTCTCTACTAAGCACAGATACGCAGTATTTT
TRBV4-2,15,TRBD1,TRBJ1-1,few,CASSQETGFHTEAFF,TGTGCCAGCAGCCAGGAGACAGGGTTTCACACTGAAGCTTTCTTT
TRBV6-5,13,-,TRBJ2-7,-,CASRQGELYEQYF,TGTGCCAGCAGACAAGGAGAACTCTACGAGCAGTACTTC
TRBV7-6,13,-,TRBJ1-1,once,CASSLQLNTEAFF,TGTGCCAGCAGCTTGCAGTTGAACACTGAAGCTTTCTTT
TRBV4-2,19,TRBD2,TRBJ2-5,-,CASSQVSQGLAERGETQYF,TGTGCCAGCAGCCAAGTGAGCCAGGGACTAGCGGAAAGAGGGGAGACCCAGTACTTC
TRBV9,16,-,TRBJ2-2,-,CASSVDGAINTGELFF,TGTGCCAGCAGCGTAGATGGAGCGATAAACACCGGGGAGCTGTTTTTT
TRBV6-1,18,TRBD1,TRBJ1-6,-,CASSEEFMKGQGRSPLHF,TGTGCCAGCAGTGAAGAGTTTATGAAGGGACAGGGAAGGTCACCCCTCCACTTT
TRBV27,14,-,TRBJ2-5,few,CASRQGSGQETQYF,TGTGCCAGCAGACAGGGCTCGGGCCAAGAGACCCAGTACTTC
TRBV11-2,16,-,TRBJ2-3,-,CASSPKDSSSTDTQYF,TGTGCCAGCAGCCCCAAGGACAGTTCTAGCACAGATACGCAGTATTTT
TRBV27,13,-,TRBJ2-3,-,CASSFTGSDTQYF,TGTGCCAGCAGTTTTACAGGGTCAGATACGCAGTATTTT
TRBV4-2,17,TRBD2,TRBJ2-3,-,CASSQEGLAGGGDTQYF,TGTGCCAGCAGCCAGGAGGGACTAGCGGGAGGGGGGGATACGCAGTATTTT